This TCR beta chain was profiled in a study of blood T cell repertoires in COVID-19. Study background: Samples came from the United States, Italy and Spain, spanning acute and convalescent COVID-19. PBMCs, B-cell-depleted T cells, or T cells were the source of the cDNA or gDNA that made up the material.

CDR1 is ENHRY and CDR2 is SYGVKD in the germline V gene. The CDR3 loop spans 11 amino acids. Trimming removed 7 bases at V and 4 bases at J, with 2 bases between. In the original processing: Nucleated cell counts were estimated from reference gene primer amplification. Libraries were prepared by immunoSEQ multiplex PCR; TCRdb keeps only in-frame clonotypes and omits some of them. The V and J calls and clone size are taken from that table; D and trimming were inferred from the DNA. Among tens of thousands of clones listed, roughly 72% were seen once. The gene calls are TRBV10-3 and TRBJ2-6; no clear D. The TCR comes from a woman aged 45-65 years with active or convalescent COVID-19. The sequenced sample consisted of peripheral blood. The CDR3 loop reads CAITGANVLTF. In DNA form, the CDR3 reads TGTGCCATCACGGGGGCCAACGTCCTGACTTTC.